These 19 T cell receptor beta chains share one sample of origin, sequenced in a study of glioma-infiltrating T cells (dated by TCRdb to 2015 to 2016). TCRdb shows the sequencer as Illumina MiSeq. TCR alpha and beta CDR3 regions were amplified with the iRepertoire nested amplicon-rescue multiplex PCR (arm-PCR) platform from RNA. The raw public reads went through TCRdb reprocessing: fastp at Q25, MiXCR clone calling, in-frame beta chains kept. Rows merge per CDR3 protein into single entries with the most common DNA and genes. The sample table holds about 140,000 distinct CDR3 sequences, of which approximately 40% were seen once. Jointly, the top ten make up about a fifth of the sample. The sample comprised glioma tissue, nonneoplastic brain tissue, or PBMCs (not recorded which). The receptors were gathered from a human donor with low-grade glioma or glioblastoma, undergoing nonglioma brain surgery, or in good health (not recorded which).

The rearrangement uses TRBV24-1 and TRBJ2-6; D is unresolved. This CDR3 is 15 amino acids long. The germline gives CDR1 KGHDR, CDR2 SFDVKD. The ends were cut back, 5 bases at V and 0 bases at J, with 7 bases in the middle. DNA of the CDR3: TGTGCCACCAGTGGAGAATACTCTGGGGCCAACGTCCTGACTTTC. Translation: CATSGEYSGANVLTF.

V usage is TRBV11-2 and J usage is TRBJ2-1; D is undetermined. Trimming left V 1 base short and J 9 bases short, with 10 bases between. Per germline, CDR1 SGHAT and CDR2 FQNNGV. This CDR3 spans 13 amino acids. CDR3 in amino acids: CASSLAINLEQFF. In nucleotides, the CDR3 is TGTGCCAGCAGCTTAGCTATCAACCTTGAGCAGTTCTTC.

V usage is TRBV7-2 and J usage is TRBJ2-3, with D hard to call. The CDR3 sequence is 13 residues long. V gave up 5 bases and J gave up 1 base, with 7 bases separating them. The germline V gene encodes CDR1 SGHTA and CDR2 FQGNSA. CDR3 residues: CASSPGRTDTQYF. In nucleotides, the CDR3 is TGTGCCAGCAGCCCCGGCCGCACAGATACGCAGTATTTT. Full variable domain (rest looked up from reference TRBV7-2 and TRBJ2-3): GAGVSQSPSNKVTEKGKDVELRCDPISGHTALYWYRQSLGQGLEFLIYFQGNSAPDKSGLPSDRFSAERTGGSVSTLTIQRTQQEDSAVYLCASSPGRTDTQYFGPGTRLTVL.

V is TRBV20-1 and J is TRBJ2-7, with TRBD2 matching 7 bases. The CDR3 loop spans 16 amino acids. After removal of 0 bases from V and 0 bases from J, the junction contained 8 bases not matched to a gene. The germline V gene has CDR1 DFQATT and CDR2 SNEGSKA (reference sequence). CDR3 coding DNA: TGCAGTGCTAGAGATCCCAGAGCGGGAAGCTCCTACGAGCAGTACTTC. This codes for CSARDPRAGSSYEQYF.

The chain couples TRBV20-1 to TRBJ1-2, with D maybe TRBD1 (5 bases). This CDR3 comprises 12 residues. In germline, CDR1 is DFQATT, CDR2 SNEGSKA (reference sequence). V lost 5 bases, J lost 4 bases, and 11 bases lay in between. The CDR3 here is CSAGHTSYGYTF. DNA of the CDR3: TGCAGTGCTGGACACACAAGCTATGGCTACACCTTC.

This clonotype was seen a few times. Written as DNA, the CDR3 is TGTGCCAGCAGTGCAGGGGATGGCTACACCTTC. Protein product: CASSAGDGYTF. J is TRBJ1-2 and V is TRBV27; D might be TRBD1 (6 bases). The CDR3 has 11 residues. Germline CDR1 reads MNHEY; CDR2 reads SMNVEV (reference sequence). Trimming pared 5 bases from V and 6 bases from J, leaving 7 bases between.

Turning to this clonotype: This could be a read error, since a much larger clone is one nucleotide away. The CDR3 does not close with the conserved phenylalanine or tryptophan, likely indicating a read error. The chain uses TRBV28 and TRBJ1-2, with 8 positions matching TRBD1. V was pared by 8 bases and J by 4 bases, with 9 bases of the junction left unmatched. This CDR3 is built from 14 residues. The germline V gene encodes CDR1 MDHEN and CDR2 SYDVKM. CDR3 in DNA: TGTGCCAGCCTAACGGACAGGGAGCCCTATGGCTACACCTCC. It translates to CASLTDREPYGYTS.

V gene TRBV7-9 combines with J gene TRBJ1-2; D may be TRBD1 (5 bases). V lost 4 bases and J lost 3, with 9 bases in between. The CDR3 is made up of 13 amino acids. Germline-derived CDR1 and CDR2 are SEHNR and FQNEAQ (reference sequence). The CDR3 loop reads CASSWGTDYGYTF. CDR3 nucleotides: TGTGCCAGCAGCTGGGGGACGGACTATGGCTACACCTTC.

V and J are TRBV7-2 and TRBJ2-7; D ambiguous. Germline CDR1 and CDR2: SGHTA and FQGNSA. The CDR3 contains 11 residues. V lost 1 base and J 5 bases, leaving 3 bases between the germline ends. The chain's CDR3 is CASSLDNEQYF. The CDR3 region has the DNA TGTGCCAGCAGCTTAGACAACGAGCAGTACTTC.

The chain couples TRBV5-1 to TRBJ2-1, with 7 bases aligning to TRBD2. Germline V gene lookup returns CDR1 SGHRS and CDR2 YFSETQ. V trimming: 1 base; J trimming: 2 bases; junction bases outside the gene matches: 3. CDR3 length equals 15 residues. CDR3 bases: TGCGCCAGCAGCTTGTATAGCGGGCCCTACAATGAGCAGTTCTTC. Translating it yields CASSLYSGPYNEQFF.

This clonotype was seen only a few times. The junction shows a germline mismatch at one end, possibly a read error. The gene calls are TRBV6-1 and TRBJ2-1; TRBD2 agrees at 12 bases. Germline assignment: CDR1 MNHNS and CDR2 SASEGT. The CDR3 is made up of 15 amino acids. DNA of the CDR3: TGTGCCAGCAGTGAATCTAGCGGGGGGGCAAATGAGCGGTTCTTC. Translation: CASSESSGGANERFF.

The chain carries TRBV6-6 and TRBJ1-4, with unresolved D. Germline loops: CDR1 MNHNY, CDR2 SVGAGI (reference sequence). The CDR3 spans 16 residues. The V end lost 0 bases, the J end lost 8 bases, and 16 bases lay between the germline ends. The CDR3 DNA reads as TGTGCCAGCAGTTACTCCCGTTCCCGGGTTGGAGAAAAACTGTTTTTT. Amino acid sequence: CASSYSRSRVGEKLFF.

The chain employs TRBV18 and TRBJ2-7, with D perhaps assigned TRBD1 or TRBD2 (5 bases each). V lost 3 bases, J lost 1 base, and 10 bases lay in between. CDR3 length: 14 residues. The germline CDR1 and CDR2 sequences are KGHSH and LQKENI. Written as DNA, the CDR3 is TGTGCCAGCTCACCCGGGACCGTATCCTACGAGCAGTACTTC. Translated, it gives CASSPGTVSYEQYF.

This clonotype was observed at least ten times. The genes are TRBV6-1 and TRBJ2-2; perhaps TRBD1 as D (5 bases). The germline V and J ends were trimmed by 6 bases and 6 bases, with 8 bases remaining between them. The CDR3 totals 12 residues. Germline V gene sequence: CDR1 MNHNS, CDR2 SASEGT. The CDR3 nucleotides read TGTGCCAGCAGGCCAGGGCCCGGGGAGCTGTTTTTT. Its protein is CASRPGPGELFF.

This clonotype came up a few times. This sequence joins TRBV7-8 and TRBJ2-5, with TRBD1 matching over 9 bases. The CDR3 sequence is 13 residues long. The V gene end was trimmed by 5 bases and the J gene end by 5 bases; junction bases not matched to a gene: 3. Germline V gene data show CDR1 as SGHVS and CDR2 as FQNEAQ. CDR3 DNA sequence: TGTGCCAGCAGCGACGGGACAGGGGAGACCCAGTACTTC. It specifies CASSDGTGETQYF.

Only a few counts were recorded for this clonotype. The CDR3: CASRTENSNQPQHF. Written as DNA, the CDR3 is TGTGCCAGTAGGACGGAAAATAGCAATCAGCCCCAGCATTTT. The chain joins TRBV19 to TRBJ1-5; D is unresolved. The germline CDR1 and CDR2 sequences are LNHDA and SQIVND (reference sequence). The V end lost 6 bases, the J end lost 0 bases, and 9 bases lay between the germline ends. The CDR3 loop spans 14 amino acids.

J is TRBJ2-2 and V is TRBV27; the match to TRBD1 covers 9 bases. V was clipped by 10 bases and J by 0 bases; unmatched bases: 3. In germline, CDR1 is MNHEY, CDR2 SMNVEV (reference sequence). The CDR3 length is 14 residues. In DNA form, the CDR3 reads TGTGCCATCCGACAGGGGGCGAACACCGGGGAGCTGTTTTTT. Amino acid sequence: CAIRQGANTGELFF.

The chain combines TRBV20-1 with TRBJ2-7; 7 bases match TRBD1. J lost 0 bases, V lost 0 bases, and 5 bases had no gene match. Germline-derived CDR1 and CDR2 are DFQATT and SNEGSKA (reference sequence). This CDR3 comprises 15 residues. The CDR3 DNA follows: TGCAGTGCTAGAGATATCGGGACAGACTCCTACGAGCAGTACTTC. It codes for CSARDIGTDSYEQYF.

Ten or more counts support this clonotype. This chain joins TRBV19 and TRBJ2-7, with a weak D call TRBD2 (5 bases). This CDR3 is 13 amino acids long. Germline values: CDR1 LNHDA, CDR2 SQIVND (reference sequence). V was trimmed by 3 bases and J by 6 bases, leaving 12 bases between them. The CDR3 nucleotides are TGTGCCAGTAGTATCTCGGAAGGGAGCGAGCAGTACTTC. It specifies CASSISEGSEQYF.